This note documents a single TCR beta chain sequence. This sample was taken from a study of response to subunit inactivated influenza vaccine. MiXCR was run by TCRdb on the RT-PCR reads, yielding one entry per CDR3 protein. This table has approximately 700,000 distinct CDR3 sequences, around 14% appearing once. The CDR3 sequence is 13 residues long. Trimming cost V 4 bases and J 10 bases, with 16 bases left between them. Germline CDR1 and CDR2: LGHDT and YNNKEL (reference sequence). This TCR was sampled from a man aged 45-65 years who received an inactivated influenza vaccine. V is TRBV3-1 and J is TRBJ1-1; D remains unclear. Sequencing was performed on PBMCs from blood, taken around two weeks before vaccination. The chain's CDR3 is CASSPGERSAAFF. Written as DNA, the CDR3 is TGTGCCAGCAGCCCCGGGGAAAGGTCAGCAGCTTTCTTT.